Presented here are 20 T cell receptor beta chains from one specimen sequenced in a study of blood T cell repertoires in COVID-19. The assay was immunoSEQ multiplex PCR, and TCRdb's table has in-frame clones only and misses some. The data hold some 500,000 clones, with approximately 88% observed a single time. Material: peripheral blood. The receptors stem from a woman aged 50 to 60 with COVID-19, enrolled during active disease.

The rearrangement uses TRBV28 and TRBJ1-2; D not resolved. Trimming removed 2 bases from V and 8 bases from J, with 12 bases in between. Germline V lookup: CDR1 MDHEN, CDR2 SYDVKM. The CDR3 is 13 residues long. In nucleotides, the CDR3 is TGTGCCAGCAGTTTAAAAAGCCCTCGCGGCTACACCTTC. Its translation is CASSLKSPRGYTF.

A few counts support this clone. The chain links TRBV2 to TRBJ2-2; 7 bases are shared with TRBD1. The trim removed 4 bases at V and 4 bases at J, leaving 9 bases unmatched. CDR3 length: 16 amino acids. CDR1 is SNHLY and CDR2 is FYNNEI in the germline V gene. The CDR3 DNA sequence: TGTGCCAGCAGTGTCGGACAGGTCTCGACCACCGGGGAGCTGTTTTTT. It yields the protein CASSVGQVSTTGELFF. Variable domain in full (rest from reference TRBV2 and TRBJ2-2): EPEVTQTPSHQVTQMGQEVILRCVPISNHLYFYWYRQILGQKVEFLVSFYNNEISEKSEIFDDQFSVERPDGSNFTLKIRSTKLEDSAMYFCASSVGQVSTTGELFFGEGSRLTVL.

The V call is TRBV18, the J call TRBJ1-1; TRBD1 is a possible D gene (6 bases). CDR1 is KGHSH and CDR2 is LQKENI in the germline V gene. The CDR3 consists of 14 residues. Between the trimmed V and J ends, which lost 3 bases and 5 bases, there was a span of 13 bases. CDR3 amino acids: CASSPPGGRTEAFF. CDR3 coding DNA: TGTGCCAGCTCACCCCCGGGGGGCAGGACTGAAGCTTTCTTT.

The rearrangement links TRBV12-3 or TRBV12-4 to TRBJ2-5, with TRBD2 identical over 7 bases. V trimming: 5 bases; J trimming: 6 bases; junction bases outside the gene matches: 3. This CDR3 spans 12 amino acids. In DNA form, the CDR3 reads TGTGCCAGCAGTCCGGGGGGACAGACCCAGTACTTC. Protein product: CASSPGGQTQYF.

This chain links TRBV2 with TRBJ1-2; D is unclear. This CDR3 spans 13 amino acids. With 7 bases removed from V and 4 bases from J, the gap between germline ends came to 13 bases. Germline V lookup: CDR1 SNHLY, CDR2 FYNNEI. The CDR3 reads CASKRTAAYGYTF. CDR3 coding DNA: TGTGCCAGCAAAAGAACAGCAGCCTATGGCTACACCTTC.

The chain joins TRBV6-5 to TRBJ1-6; a possible D gene is TRBD1 (6 bases). V was cut by 2 bases and J by 5 bases, with 7 bases left in between. CDR3 length equals 14 residues. Germline V gives CDR1 MNHEY, CDR2 SVGAGI. CDR3 region: CASSYAGDNSPLHF. DNA for the CDR3: TGTGCCAGCAGTTACGCAGGGGATAATTCACCCCTCCACTTT.

This rearrangement joins TRBV4-2 to TRBJ2-7; 7 bases line up with TRBD1. Germline V CDR1 and CDR2: LGHNA, YNFKEQ. Trimming cost V 3 bases and J 5 bases; bases outside gene matches: 7. The CDR3 runs to 14 residues. For the CDR3, the DNA is TGTGCCAGCAGCCATATTGACAGGGCGGACGAGCAGTACTTC. Encoded protein: CASSHIDRADEQYF.

This clone has just a few counts. The V gene is TRBV29-1, the J gene TRBJ1-2; the D gene is possibly TRBD1 (6 bases). This CDR3 comprises 11 residues. Germline V lookup: CDR1 SQVTM, CDR2 ANQGSEA. V gave up 8 bases and J gave up 2 bases, with 9 bases separating them. CDR3 nucleotide sequence: TGCAGCCACGGACAGAACTATGGCTACACCTTC. Residues: CSHGQNYGYTF.

J is TRBJ2-7 and V is TRBV4-1, with 11 bases lining up with TRBD2. The CDR3 spans 15 residues. Trimming removed 4 bases from V and 4 bases from J; junction bases left unmatched: 6. CDR1 is MGHRA and CDR2 is YSYEKL in the germline V gene. CDR3 protein: CASSPGTSGNYEQYF. The CDR3 DNA reads TGCGCCAGCAGCCCCGGGACTAGCGGAAATTACGAGCAGTACTTC.

V usage is TRBV11-2 and J usage is TRBJ2-2; 13 bases line up with TRBD2. This CDR3 contains 15 residues. V lost 8 bases to trimming and J lost 4 bases; unmatched junction nucleotides: 4. CDR1 is SGHAT, CDR2 FQNNGV, per germline. The CDR3 spells CASGRLAGGTGELFF. CDR3 DNA: TGTGCCAGCGGCCGACTAGCGGGGGGCACCGGGGAGCTGTTTTTT.

The rearrangement uses TRBV7-9 and TRBJ2-7; 11 nucleotides align to TRBD2. J gave up 4 bases and V 2 bases, and 4 bases lay outside the gene matches. Germline V gene sequence: CDR1 SEHNR, CDR2 FQNEAQ (reference sequence). CDR3 length: 15 amino acids. The DNA of the CDR3 is TGTGCCAGCAGCTTAACGACTAGCGGGGAGTACGAGCAGTACTTC. Translated: CASSLTTSGEYEQYF.

The J gene is TRBJ1-2, the V gene TRBV19; 8 bases match TRBD1. The germline V gene has CDR1 LNHDA and CDR2 SQIVND (reference sequence). The CDR3 extends over 15 amino acids. After removal of 1 base from V and 4 bases from J, the junction contained 5 bases not matched to a gene. CDR3 residues: CASSIVDRDSYGYTF. In DNA form, the CDR3 reads TGTGCCAGTAGTATAGTGGACAGGGACTCCTATGGCTACACCTTC.

The chain uses TRBV21-1 and TRBJ1-2; TRBD1 is taken as the D call from the table, unchecked against the DNA. TRBV21-1 constitutes a pseudogene. The CDR3 covers 14 residues. CDR3 DNA sequence: TGTGCCAGCAGTCCCGACAGGAAAGGAAGGGGCTACACCTTC. It codes for CASSPDRKGRGYTF.

This sequence joins TRBV19 and TRBJ2-3; the D gene is possibly TRBD1 (6 bases). Germline V gene sequence: CDR1 LNHDA, CDR2 SQIVND (reference sequence). The CDR3 runs to 14 residues. V was shortened by 5 bases and J by 2 bases, with 11 bases between the two germline ends. CDR3 amino acids: CASSPGQNTDTQYF. CDR3 coding DNA: TGTGCCAGTAGTCCAGGACAGAACACAGATACGCAGTATTTT.

The rearrangement uses TRBV6-5 and TRBJ1-5; possible D gene TRBD1, 6 bases. The V gene lost 6 bases and the J gene lost 5 bases, with 17 bases spanning the gap. CDR3 length: 15 amino acids. CDR1 and CDR2 from the germline V gene are MNHEY and SVGAGI. DNA for the CDR3: TGTGCCAGCAGAACCCTAGACAGGCCGTATCAGCCCCAGCATTTT. It specifies CASRTLDRPYQPQHF.

This chain links TRBV9 with TRBJ1-4; D might be TRBD1 (5 bases). This CDR3 is 15 amino acids long. Germline V lookup: CDR1 SGDLS, CDR2 YYNGEE. The V end was cut by 4 bases, the J end by 0 bases, with 10 bases between. This CDR3 reads CASSKQGATNEKLFF. CDR3 DNA sequence: TGTGCCAGCAGCAAGCAGGGCGCAACTAATGAAAAACTGTTTTTT.

The chain couples TRBV12-3 or TRBV12-4 to TRBJ1-2; D gene uncertain. V was trimmed by 4 bases and J by 1 base, leaving 4 bases between them. The CDR3 has 12 amino acids. The CDR3 region is CASSSFNYGYTF. CDR3 DNA sequence: TGTGCCAGCAGTTCCTTTAACTATGGCTACACCTTC.

In its sample, this clone was seen once. J is TRBJ2-3 and V is TRBV2, with a weak D call TRBD1 (6 bases). Germline CDR1 is SNHLY and CDR2 is FYNNEI. Trimming stripped 8 bases from V and 0 bases from J, with 21 bases between. The length of the CDR3 is 17 residues. CDR3 amino acids: CASGVGGQNPSTDTQYF. CDR3 coding DNA: TGTGCCAGCGGGGTCGGCGGACAGAATCCTAGCACAGATACGCAGTATTTT.

V gene TRBV25-1 combines with J gene TRBJ1-5, with unresolved D. Trimming pared 3 bases from V and 5 bases from J, leaving 8 bases between. The CDR3 sequence is 13 residues long. The V gene's germline CDR1 is MGHDK and CDR2 SYGVNS. This chain's CDR3 is CASSEEGYQPQHF. CDR3 coding DNA: TGTGCCAGCAGTGAGGAGGGTTATCAGCCCCAGCATTTT.

V and J are TRBV11-1 and TRBJ2-7; 7 positions match TRBD2. CDR3 length: 14 amino acids. Trimming at V came to 5 bases and at J to 3 bases, leaving 7 bases not matched to a gene. The germline gives CDR1 SGHAT, CDR2 FQDESV (reference sequence). The CDR3 DNA follows: TGTGCCAGCAGCCGGAGCGGGGCGGACTACGAGCAGTACTTC. Translated, it gives CASSRSGADYEQYF. The full variable domain, with the rest looked up from reference TRBV11-1 and TRBJ2-7, is EAEVAQSPRYKITEKSQAVAFWCDPISGHATLYWYRQILGQGPELLVQFQDESVVDDSQLPKDRFSAERLKGVDSTLKIQPAELGDSAMYLCASSRSGADYEQYFGPGTRLTVT.